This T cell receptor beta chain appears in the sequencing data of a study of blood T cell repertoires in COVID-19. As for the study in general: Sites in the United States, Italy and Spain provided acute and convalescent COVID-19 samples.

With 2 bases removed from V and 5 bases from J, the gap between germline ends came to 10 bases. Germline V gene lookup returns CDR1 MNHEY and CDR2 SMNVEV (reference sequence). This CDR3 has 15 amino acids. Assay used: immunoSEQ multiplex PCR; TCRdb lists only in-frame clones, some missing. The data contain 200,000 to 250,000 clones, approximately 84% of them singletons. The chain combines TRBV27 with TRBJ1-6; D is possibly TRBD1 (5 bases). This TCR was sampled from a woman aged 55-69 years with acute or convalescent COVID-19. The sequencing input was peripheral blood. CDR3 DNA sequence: TGTGCCAGCAGTTTAAGGGGAAACAATAATTCACCCCTCCACTTT. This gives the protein CASSLRGNNNSPLHF.